This is a list of T cell receptor beta chains from one sample in a study of T cell responses to AZD1222 COVID-19 vaccine. Only in-frame clones appear in the TCRdb table, and some are missing; sequencing was by immunoSEQ multiplex PCR. The sample carries over 100,000 clones, approximately 87% recorded once. The material sequenced was peripheral blood, taken on day 0 of AZD1222 vaccination. The receptors derive from an adult in good health. The CDR3 runs from the conserved cysteine through the conserved F or W. D genes are given only for firm matches. Expanded clones get a size class; other rows say once, few or many, or leave the size out.

TRBV10-3	13	-	TRBJ1-1	-	TGTGCCATCAGTGGCCGGCAGAACACTGAAGCTTTCTTT	CAISGRQNTEAFF
TRBV5-1	14	TRBD1	TRBJ2-7	-	TGCGCCAGCAGCTCGGGACAGCTCTCCTACGAGCAGTACTTC	CASSSGQLSYEQYF
TRBV7-6	16	TRBD1	TRBJ1-3	-	TGTGCCAGCAGCTTAGGGTCGACAGGGGTCGGAAACACCATATATTTT	CASSLGSTGVGNTIYF
TRBV10-2	13	-	TRBJ2-7	-	TGCGCCAGCAGTAATCCGGGGACCTACGAGCAGTACTTC	CASSNPGTYEQYF
TRBV28	15	TRBD1	TRBJ2-7	-	TGTGCCAGCAGACGAGACAGGGGCTTCTCCTACGAGCAGTACTTC	CASRRDRGFSYEQYF
TRBV5-1	15	-	TRBJ1-2	-	TGCGCCAGCAGCTTGTCGTCATACGAGGGTTATGGCTACACCTTC	CASSLSSYEGYGYTF
TRBV6-6	14	-	TRBJ2-2	few	TGTGCCAGCAGTCGGACGGAGAACACCGGGGAGCTGTTTTTT	CASSRTENTGELFF
TRBV6-1	14	-	TRBJ2-5	-	TGTGCCAGCAGTGAACTCGGGCTAGGGGAGACCCAGTACTTC	CASSELGLGETQYF
TRBV7-3	15	TRBD1	TRBJ2-5	-	TGTGCCAGCAGTTTGACAGGGGGAAGGGAAGAGACCCAGTACTTC	CASSLTGGREETQYF
TRBV2	14	-	TRBJ2-2	-	TGTGCCAGCACCCCGGGACTTTCCACCGGGGAGCTGTTTTTT	CASTPGLSTGELFF
TRBV29-1	13	-	TRBJ1-6	-	TGCAGCGTCCGGGTCTCCGCCGGTTCACCCCTCCACTTT	CSVRVSAGSPLHF
TRBV18	15	-	TRBJ1-1	once	TGTGCCAGCTCACCTCCAGGGGCGGGGAACACTGAAGCTTTCTTT	CASSPPGAGNTEAFF